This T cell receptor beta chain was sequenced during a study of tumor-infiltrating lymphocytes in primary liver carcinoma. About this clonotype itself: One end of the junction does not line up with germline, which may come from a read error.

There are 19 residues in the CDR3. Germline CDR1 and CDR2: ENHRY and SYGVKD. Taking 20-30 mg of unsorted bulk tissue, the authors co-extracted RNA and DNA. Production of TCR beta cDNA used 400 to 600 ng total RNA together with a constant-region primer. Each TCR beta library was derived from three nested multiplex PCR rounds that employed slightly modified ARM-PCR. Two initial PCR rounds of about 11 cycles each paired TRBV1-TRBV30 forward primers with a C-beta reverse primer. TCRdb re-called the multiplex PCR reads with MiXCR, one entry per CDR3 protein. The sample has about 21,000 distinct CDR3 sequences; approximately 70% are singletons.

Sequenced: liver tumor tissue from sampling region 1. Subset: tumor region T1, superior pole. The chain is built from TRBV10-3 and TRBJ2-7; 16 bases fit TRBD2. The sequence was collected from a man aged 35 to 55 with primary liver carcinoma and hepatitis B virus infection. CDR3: CTITKRSGLAGGFSYKQYF. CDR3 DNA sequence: TGTACCATCACCAAACGGTCGGGACTAGCGGGAGGGTTCTCCTACAAGCAGTACTTC.